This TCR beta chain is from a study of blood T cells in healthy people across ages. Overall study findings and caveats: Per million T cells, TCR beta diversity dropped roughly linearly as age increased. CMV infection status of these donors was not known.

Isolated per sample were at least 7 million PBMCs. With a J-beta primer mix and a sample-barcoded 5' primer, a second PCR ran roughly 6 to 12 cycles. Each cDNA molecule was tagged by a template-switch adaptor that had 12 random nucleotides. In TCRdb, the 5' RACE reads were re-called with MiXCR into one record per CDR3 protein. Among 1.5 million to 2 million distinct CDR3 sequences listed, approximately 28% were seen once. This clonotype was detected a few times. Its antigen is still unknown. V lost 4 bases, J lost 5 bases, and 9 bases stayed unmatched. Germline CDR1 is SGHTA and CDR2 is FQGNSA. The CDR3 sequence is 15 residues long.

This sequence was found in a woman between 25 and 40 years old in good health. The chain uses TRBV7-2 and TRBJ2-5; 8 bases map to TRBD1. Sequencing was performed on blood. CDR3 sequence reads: CASSSRQGMGETQYF. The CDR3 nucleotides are TGTGCCAGCAGCTCACGACAGGGGATGGGGGAGACCCAGTACTTC.